This T cell receptor (beta chain) was sequenced for a study of blood T cell repertoires in COVID-19. The V gene end was trimmed by 6 bases and the J gene end by 1 base; junction bases not matched to a gene: 9. Germline CDR1 is ENHRY and CDR2 is SYGVKD. The CDR3 is 16 residues long. TCRdb's table, derived via immunoSEQ multiplex PCR, lists solely in-frame clones and lacks some. This repertoire shows about 190,000 clones, roughly 88% found once; its top ten account for about 6.8%. V usage is TRBV10-3 and J usage is TRBJ2-7; 10 bases agree with TRBD2. The source is a woman between 40 and 50 years old who had recovered from COVID-19. The sample comprised peripheral blood. DNA for the CDR3: TGTGCCATCAGCGATTATAGCGGGAGGCAATCCTACGAGCAGTACTTC. Its protein is CAISDYSGRQSYEQYF.